This TCR beta chain came from a study of shared clonotypes between healthy human individuals. In regard to this clone: Germline is not matched at one junction end, which may reflect a read error.

The authors ran the assay at deep level. Evenly divided among several immunoSEQ plates was the genomic DNA of each subset. Amplification in unsorted PBMC replicate PCRs started from 300 ng DNA, which equals tens of thousands of T cell genomes. Produced via immunoSEQ multiplex PCR; TCRdb's table is partial and in-frame only. Seen here are fewer than 650,000 clones, 76% observed once, and the top ten hold over 10%. This clonotype was obtained from a woman in her thirties or forties in good health. Some clones in this sample may be carry-over from other donors' samples. The sequenced sample consisted of PBMCs.

CDR3 sequence reads: CSVVGAANEKLSF. The CDR3, as DNA: TGCAGCGTTGTGGGGGCGGCTAATGAAAAACTGTCTTTT. The chain employs TRBV29-1 and TRBJ1-4; a weak D match, TRBD1 (6 bases). Germline CDR1 SQVTM, CDR2 ANQGSEA. The length of the CDR3 is 13 residues.